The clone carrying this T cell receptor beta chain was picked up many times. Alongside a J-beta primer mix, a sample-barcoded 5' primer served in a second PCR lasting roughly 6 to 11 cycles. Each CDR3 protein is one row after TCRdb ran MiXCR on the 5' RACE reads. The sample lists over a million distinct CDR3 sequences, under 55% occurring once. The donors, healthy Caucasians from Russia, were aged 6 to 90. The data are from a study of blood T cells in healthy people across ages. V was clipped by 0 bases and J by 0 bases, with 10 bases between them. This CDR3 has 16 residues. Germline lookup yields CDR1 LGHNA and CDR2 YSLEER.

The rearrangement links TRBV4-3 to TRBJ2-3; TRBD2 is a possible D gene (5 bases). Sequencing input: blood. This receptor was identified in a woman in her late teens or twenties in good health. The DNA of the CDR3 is TGCGCCAGCAGCCAAGAGGCGGGTCCTAGCACAGATACGCAGTATTTT. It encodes CASSQEAGPSTDTQYF.